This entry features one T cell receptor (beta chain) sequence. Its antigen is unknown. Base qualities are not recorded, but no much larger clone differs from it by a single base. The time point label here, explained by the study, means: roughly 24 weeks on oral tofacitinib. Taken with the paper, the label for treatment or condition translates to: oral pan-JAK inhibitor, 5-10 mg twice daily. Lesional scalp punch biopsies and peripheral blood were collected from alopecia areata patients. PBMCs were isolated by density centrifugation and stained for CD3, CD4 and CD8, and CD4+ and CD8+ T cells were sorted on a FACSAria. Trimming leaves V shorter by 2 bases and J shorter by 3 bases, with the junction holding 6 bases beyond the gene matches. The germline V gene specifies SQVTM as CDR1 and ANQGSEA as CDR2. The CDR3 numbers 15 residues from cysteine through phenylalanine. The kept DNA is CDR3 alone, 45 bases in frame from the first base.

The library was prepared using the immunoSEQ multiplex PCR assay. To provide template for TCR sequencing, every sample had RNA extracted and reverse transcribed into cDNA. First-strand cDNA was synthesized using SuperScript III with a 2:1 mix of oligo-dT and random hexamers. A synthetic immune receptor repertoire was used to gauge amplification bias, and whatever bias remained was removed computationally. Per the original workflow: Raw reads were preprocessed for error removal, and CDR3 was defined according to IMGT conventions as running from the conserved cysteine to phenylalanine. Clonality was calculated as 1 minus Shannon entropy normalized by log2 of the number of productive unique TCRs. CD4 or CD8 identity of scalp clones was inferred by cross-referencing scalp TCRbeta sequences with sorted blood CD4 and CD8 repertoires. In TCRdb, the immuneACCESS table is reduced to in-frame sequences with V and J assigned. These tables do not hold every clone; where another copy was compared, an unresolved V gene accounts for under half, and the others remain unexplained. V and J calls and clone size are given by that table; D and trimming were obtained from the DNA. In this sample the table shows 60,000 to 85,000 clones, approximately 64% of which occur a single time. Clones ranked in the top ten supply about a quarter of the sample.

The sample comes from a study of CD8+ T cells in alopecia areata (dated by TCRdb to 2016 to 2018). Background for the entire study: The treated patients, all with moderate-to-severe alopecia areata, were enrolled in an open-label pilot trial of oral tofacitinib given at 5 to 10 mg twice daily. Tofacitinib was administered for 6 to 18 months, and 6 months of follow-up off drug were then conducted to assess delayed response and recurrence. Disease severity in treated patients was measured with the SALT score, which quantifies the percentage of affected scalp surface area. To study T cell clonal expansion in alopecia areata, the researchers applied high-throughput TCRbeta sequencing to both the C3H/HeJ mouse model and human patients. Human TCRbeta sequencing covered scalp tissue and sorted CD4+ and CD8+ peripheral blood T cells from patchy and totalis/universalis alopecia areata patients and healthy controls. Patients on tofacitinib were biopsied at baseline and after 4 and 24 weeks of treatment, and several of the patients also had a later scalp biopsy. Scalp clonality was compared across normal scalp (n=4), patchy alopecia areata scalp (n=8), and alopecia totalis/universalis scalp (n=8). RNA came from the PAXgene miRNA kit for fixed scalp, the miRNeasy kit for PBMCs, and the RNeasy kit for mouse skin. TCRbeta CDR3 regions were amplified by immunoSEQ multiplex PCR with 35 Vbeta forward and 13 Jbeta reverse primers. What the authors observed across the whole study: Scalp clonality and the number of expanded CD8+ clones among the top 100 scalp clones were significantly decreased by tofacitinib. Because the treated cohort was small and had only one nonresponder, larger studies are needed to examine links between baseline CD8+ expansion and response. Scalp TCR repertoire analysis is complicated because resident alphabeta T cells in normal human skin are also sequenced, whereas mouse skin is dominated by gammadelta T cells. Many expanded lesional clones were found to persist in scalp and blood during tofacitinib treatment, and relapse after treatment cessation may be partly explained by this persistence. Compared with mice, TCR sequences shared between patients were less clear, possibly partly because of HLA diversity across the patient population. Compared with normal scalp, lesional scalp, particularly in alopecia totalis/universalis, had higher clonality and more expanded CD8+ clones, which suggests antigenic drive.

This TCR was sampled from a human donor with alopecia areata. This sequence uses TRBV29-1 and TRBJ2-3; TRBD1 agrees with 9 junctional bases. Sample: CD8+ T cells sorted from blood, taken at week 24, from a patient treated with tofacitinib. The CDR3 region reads CSVEYTGGLTDTQYF. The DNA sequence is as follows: TGCAGCGTTGAATATACAGGGGGCTTGACAGATACGCAGTATTTT.